These 20 T cell receptor beta chains were sequenced from one sample in a study of cytomegalovirus exposure and HLA in healthy donors listed by TCRdb under 2017. Libraries were made using the immunoSEQ multiplex PCR assay. TCRdb mirrors the immuneACCESS table, restricted to in-frame sequences. Some clones are absent from its copies; in checked studies, under half trace to an unresolved V gene, and the reason for the others is unknown. The table for this sample lists 100,000 to 150,000 clones; roughly 89% of them were counted only once. 1% to 1.5% of the sample comes from the top ten. Sequencing was done on a sample of PBMCs. These receptor sequences come from a woman under 30 in good health and CMV-seronegative.

The chain couples TRBV18 to TRBJ2-7; 7 nucleotides match TRBD1. Per germline, CDR1 KGHSH and CDR2 LQKENI. Trimming took 3 bases from V and 2 from J; bases not matched to a gene: 7. This CDR3 is 15 amino acids long. The CDR3 nucleotides read TGTGCCAGCTCACCGTCGGGACAGAGTGCCTACGAGCAGTACTTC. Translating it yields CASSPSGQSAYEQYF.

The J gene is TRBJ1-2, the V gene TRBV11-2; D may be TRBD1 (5 bases). The CDR3 is 16 residues long. CDR1 is SGHAT, CDR2 FQNNGV, per germline. Trimming took off 4 bases at V and 4 bases at J, with 19 bases between the two ends. CDR3 in amino acids: CASSSRRRGITYGYTF. CDR3 in DNA: TGTGCCAGCAGCTCCCGCCGGAGGGGTATTACCTATGGCTACACCTTC.

The V and J genes are TRBV15 and TRBJ2-7; 10 bases are a match to TRBD2. Per the germline V gene, CDR1 is LNHNV and CDR2 is YYDKDF (reference sequence). Trimming removed 6 bases from V and 2 bases from J; junction bases left unmatched: 4. The CDR3 loop spans 14 amino acids. For the CDR3, the DNA is TGTGCCACCAGTGGACTAGCGGCAACCTACGAGCAGTACTTC. Its protein is CATSGLAATYEQYF. Based on the CDR3 plus reference TRBV15 and TRBJ2-7, the full variable domain is DAMVIQNPRYQVTQFGKPVTLSCSQTLNHNVMYWYQQKSSQAPKLLFHYYDKDFNNEADTPDNFQSRRPNTSFCFLDIRSPGLGDTAMYLCATSGLAATYEQYFGPGTRLTVT.

The V gene is TRBV15, the J gene TRBJ1-5; TRBD1 might be the D (5 bases). The CDR3 consists of 14 residues. Germline V gene data show CDR1 as LNHNV and CDR2 as YYDKDF (reference sequence). Trimming removed 8 bases from V and 0 bases from J, with 11 bases in between. CDR3 nucleotides: TGTGCCACCGACCGGGGGTATAGCAATCAGCCCCAGCATTTT. The encoded protein is CATDRGYSNQPQHF.

CDR3 sequence reads: CASRLQGLDNEQFF. DNA for the CDR3: TGTGCCAGCAGATTACAGGGTCTCGACAATGAGCAGTTCTTC. The chain couples TRBV6-1 to TRBJ2-1, with D perhaps TRBD1 (6 bases). The CDR3 runs 14 residues. The germline V gene encodes CDR1 MNHNS and CDR2 SASEGT. V lost 6 bases and J 5 bases, leaving 14 bases between the germline ends.

The chain carries TRBV7-9 and TRBJ1-1; 7 bases align to TRBD1. The CDR3 loop spans 15 amino acids. V lost 8 bases, J lost 6 bases, and 15 bases stayed unmatched. Germline CDR1 is SEHNR and CDR2 is FQNEAQ (reference sequence). This chain's CDR3 is CASGYRFGQGAEAFF. DNA for the CDR3: TGTGCCAGCGGGTACAGATTTGGGCAGGGGGCTGAAGCTTTCTTT.

Only a few counts were recorded for this clone. For the CDR3, the DNA is TGTGCCTCAGCGGGGGGGCGAGACAATGAGCAGTTCTTC. Translating it yields CASAGGRDNEQFF. The V call is TRBV2, the J call TRBJ2-1; 10 bases align to TRBD2. CDR1 is SNHLY and CDR2 is FYNNEI in the germline V gene. This CDR3 has 13 amino acids. J was trimmed by 5 bases and V by 11 bases; bases with no gene match: 6. The full variable domain, with the rest looked up from reference TRBV2 and TRBJ2-1, is EPEVTQTPSHQVTQMGQEVILRCVPISNHLYFYWYRQILGQKVEFLVSFYNNEISEKSEIFDDQFSVERPDGSNFTLKIRSTKLEDSAMYFCASAGGRDNEQFFGPGTRLTVL.

The chain employs TRBV7-6 and TRBJ2-1; D is possibly TRBD1 (5 bases). The V end lost 3 bases, the J end lost 6 bases, and 9 bases lay between the germline ends. CDR1 and CDR2 (germline): SGHVS, FNYEAQ. The CDR3 extends over 13 amino acids. The CDR3 nucleotides are TGTGCCAGCAGCTTGCGACAGATCAATGAGCAGTTCTTC. It codes for CASSLRQINEQFF.

A single count supports this clone. The rearrangement links TRBV6-1 to TRBJ1-1; no clear D. Trimming pared 6 bases from V and 1 base from J, leaving 9 bases between. The CDR3 extends over 13 amino acids. Germline V gene sequence: CDR1 MNHNS, CDR2 SASEGT. The CDR3 here is CASRPTANTEAFF. CDR3 DNA: TGTGCCAGCAGGCCAACAGCGAACACTGAAGCTTTCTTT.

The gene calls are TRBV25-1 and TRBJ1-1, with D maybe TRBD1 (5 bases). The V and J ends lost 2 bases and 4 bases respectively, with 11 bases between them. This CDR3 contains 14 residues. Germline CDR1 MGHDK, CDR2 SYGVNS. The CDR3 DNA reads as TGTGCCAGCAGTGAAGTGGGCAGGGCCACTGAAGCTTTCTTT. Its protein is CASSEVGRATEAFF.

The chain combines TRBV5-4 with TRBJ1-2, with TRBD1 identical over 10 bases. Germline trimming cut 0 bases from V and 1 base from J; bases unmatched to any gene: 3. This CDR3 has 16 residues. Germline values: CDR1 SGHNT, CDR2 YYREEE (reference sequence). The CDR3 sequence is CASSLGQGAHNYGYTF. For the CDR3, the DNA is TGTGCCAGCAGCTTGGGACAGGGGGCCCATAACTATGGCTACACCTTC.

The rearrangement joins TRBV11-2 to TRBJ1-6; D gene unclear. CDR1 is SGHAT, CDR2 FQNNGV, per germline. V lost 5 bases and J 3 bases, leaving 11 bases between the germline ends. This CDR3 region has 15 residues. The CDR3 DNA reads as TGTGCCAGCAGCCCTAACGCGTTCTATAATTCACCCCTCCACTTT. Translating it yields CASSPNAFYNSPLHF. The variable domain in full, completed from reference TRBV11-2 and TRBJ1-6, reads EAGVAQSPRYKIIEKRQSVAFWCNPISGHATLYWYQQILGQGPKLLIQFQNNGVVDDSQLPKDRFSAERLKGVDSTLKIQPAKLEDSAVYLCASSPNAFYNSPLHFGNGTRLTVT.

The chain links TRBV19 to TRBJ2-7; 7 bases line up with TRBD2. CDR1 and CDR2 from the germline V gene are LNHDA and SQIVND (reference sequence). The V segment lost 5 bases and the J segment 7 bases; nucleotides outside the gene matches: 11. CDR3 length equals 14 residues. The CDR3 bases are TGTGCCAGTAGTTTGCCGGGACTACAACAGGAGCAGTACTTC. This gives the protein CASSLPGLQQEQYF. The entire variable domain, with the rest obtained from reference TRBV19 and TRBJ2-7, is as follows: DGGITQSPKYLFRKEGQNVTLSCEQNLNHDAMYWYRQDPGQGLRLIYYSQIVNDFQKGDIAEGYSVSREKKESFPLTVTSAQKNPTAFYLCASSLPGLQQEQYFGPGTRLTVT.

This chain links TRBV4-1 with TRBJ1-2; D is ambiguous. Per the germline V gene, CDR1 is MGHRA and CDR2 is YSYEKL. CDR3 length: 13 amino acids. V gave up 1 base and J gave up 8 bases, with 11 bases separating them. The CDR3 spells CASSQVVAPGYTF. The CDR3 nucleotides are TGCGCCAGCAGCCAAGTGGTCGCGCCCGGCTACACCTTC.

The V call is TRBV25-1, the J call TRBJ2-3; the match to TRBD2 covers 14 bases. Germline V CDR1 and CDR2: MGHDK, SYGVNS. Trimming removed 3 bases from V and 1 base from J; junction bases left unmatched: 3. The CDR3 length is 17 residues. In DNA, the CDR3 is TGTGCCAGCAGTGAGGGGACTAGCGGGGGCGGCACAGATACGCAGTATTTT. Its translation: CASSEGTSGGGTDTQYF.

The chain links TRBV6-4 to TRBJ2-4, with a possible D match to TRBD1 (5 bases). The V end was cut by 9 bases, the J end by 8 bases, with 11 bases between. Germline loops: CDR1 MRHNA, CDR2 SNTAGT. The CDR3 sequence is 11 residues long. The CDR3 sequence is CARTVLHIQYF. The DNA for the CDR3 is TGTGCCAGGACAGTATTGCACATTCAGTACTTC.

This chain connects TRBV19 to TRBJ1-6; possible D gene TRBD1, 5 bases. CDR3 length equals 15 residues. Germline lookup yields CDR1 LNHDA and CDR2 SQIVND (reference sequence). V was cut by 10 bases and J by 8 bases, with 21 bases left in between. The CDR3 sequence is CAILPTGEQDSPLHF. The CDR3 DNA is TGTGCCATCCTACCCACAGGCGAACAGGATTCACCCCTCCACTTT.

This chain connects TRBV5-6 to TRBJ1-4, with TRBD1 matching over 7 bases. Germline CDR1 SGHDT, CDR2 YYEEEE. V gave up 0 bases and J gave up 5 bases; unmatched junction bases: 10. This CDR3 contains 17 residues. The CDR3 DNA reads as TGTGCCAGCAGCTTGGAAAGGACAGGAAGATTAAATGAAAAACTGTTTTTT. Residues: CASSLERTGRLNEKLFF.

The rearrangement uses TRBV5-6 and TRBJ2-7; 7 nucleotides agree with TRBD1. The CDR3 spans 16 residues. With 5 bases clipped from V and 0 bases from J, the junction kept 11 bases outside the gene matches. CDR1 SGHDT and CDR2 YYEEEE come from the germline V gene. The chain's CDR3 is CASSYLLRDSSYEQYF. The CDR3 coding sequence is TGTGCCAGCAGTTATCTACTCCGGGACAGCTCCTACGAGCAGTACTTC.

This clone was counted once. V is TRBV2 and J is TRBJ2-1; TRBD2 agrees at 7 bases. Germline CDR1 reads SNHLY; CDR2 reads FYNNEI. V gave up 4 bases and J gave up 8 bases; unmatched junction bases: 8. This CDR3 is 14 amino acids long. The CDR3 is CASSGTSPRDEQFF. In DNA form, the CDR3 reads TGTGCCAGCAGTGGGACTAGTCCCCGCGATGAGCAGTTCTTC.